A single sample is the source of the 9 T cell receptor beta chains below, sequenced in a study of siplizumab effects on memory and regulatory T cells. Data came from immunoSEQ multiplex PCR; TCRdb stores just in-frame clones and leaves some out. Of roughly 100,000 clones in the sample, approximately 93% were seen once. The sequencing input was CD8+ T cells sorted from blood. Receptors were obtained from a human donor in good health.

The genes are TRBV5-6 and TRBJ1-1; D might be TRBD1 (5 bases). This CDR3 contains 14 residues. Germline V CDR1 and CDR2: SGHDT, YYEEEE. V lost 4 bases, J lost 3 bases, and 13 bases lay in between. The CDR3 loop reads CASSLGAGDTEAFF. The CDR3 nucleotides are TGTGCCAGCAGCCTTGGGGCGGGGGACACTGAAGCTTTCTTT.

The chain joins TRBV7-2 to TRBJ2-7; TRBD1 matches 8 bases. This CDR3 contains 15 residues. Trimming at V came to 5 bases and at J to 4 bases, leaving 10 bases not matched to a gene. Germline lookup yields CDR1 SGHTA and CDR2 FQGNSA. This CDR3 is CASSPMAGGRYEQYF. Here the CDR3 DNA reads TGTGCCAGCAGCCCGATGGCAGGGGGCCGGTACGAGCAGTACTTC.

The rearrangement links TRBV19 to TRBJ2-7; D not resolved. Trimming cost V 6 bases and J 6 bases, with 12 bases left between them. Per germline, CDR1 LNHDA and CDR2 SQIVND (reference sequence). The CDR3 sequence is 12 residues long. The CDR3 coding sequence is TGTGCCAGTAGGGGCTCTAGTTTCGAGCAGTACTTC. This gives the protein CASRGSSFEQYF.

This chain joins TRBV9 and TRBJ1-2; D not certain. V lost 3 bases to trimming and J lost 4 bases, with 16 bases between them. The CDR3 is 15 residues long. The germline V gene encodes CDR1 SGDLS and CDR2 YYNGEE. The CDR3 loop is CASSEPGHGGYGYTF. The CDR3 bases are TGTGCCAGCAGCGAACCCGGGCACGGCGGCTATGGCTACACCTTC.

The rearrangement links TRBV2 to TRBJ1-1; TRBD1 is a possible D gene (5 bases). V lost 7 bases and J lost 4, with 7 bases in between. CDR1 is SNHLY, CDR2 FYNNEI, per germline. This CDR3 region has 11 residues. The CDR3 region has the DNA TGTGCCAGCATTGGGGGCACTGAAGCTTTCTTT. It translates to CASIGGTEAFF.

CDR3 nucleotide sequence: TGCAGCGTTGTAGTAGGGAGGGTTTACCAAGAGACCCAGTACTTC. It encodes CSVVVGRVYQETQYF. The J gene is TRBJ2-5, the V gene TRBV29-1, with 7 bases lining up with TRBD2. The J segment lost 0 bases and the V segment lost 4 bases, leaving 8 bases of the junction unmatched. This CDR3 comprises 15 residues. The germline V gene encodes CDR1 SQVTM and CDR2 ANQGSEA.

J is TRBJ2-7 and V is TRBV28, with 7 bases aligning to TRBD1. V trimming: 5 bases; J trimming: 0 bases; junction bases outside the gene matches: 4. The CDR3 loop spans 14 amino acids. Germline V gene lookup returns CDR1 MDHEN and CDR2 SYDVKM. The CDR3 loop reads CASSRQGPSYEQYF. Here the CDR3 DNA reads TGTGCCAGCAGTAGACAGGGCCCCTCCTACGAGCAGTACTTC. The full variable domain, its missing parts supplied by reference TRBV28 and TRBJ2-7, is DVKVTQSSRYLVKRTGEKVFLECVQDMDHENMFWYRQDPGLGLRLIYFSYDVKMKEKGDIPEGYSVSREKKERFSLILESASTNQTSMYLCASSRQGPSYEQYFGPGTRLTVT.

A remark on this clone: This specimen includes other DNA sequences encoding the same CDR3. The CDR3 DNA follows: TGCGCCAGCAGCTTGGAGGGAGACTATGGCTACACCTTC. Protein: CASSLEGDYGYTF. The V and J genes are TRBV5-1 and TRBJ1-2; D unclear. Trimming left V 0 bases short and J 3 bases short, with 6 bases between. Germline V gene data show CDR1 as SGHRS and CDR2 as YFSETQ. The CDR3 is 13 amino acids.

CDR3 amino acids: CASSVVAGSTDTQYF. CDR3 in DNA: TGTGCCAGCAGCGTAGTAGCAGGGAGCACAGATACGCAGTATTTT. The chain has TRBV9 and TRBJ2-3; tentative D call: TRBD1 (5 bases). Germline lookup yields CDR1 SGDLS and CDR2 YYNGEE. V lost 0 bases to trimming and J lost 0 bases, with 8 bases between them. The CDR3 spans 15 residues.